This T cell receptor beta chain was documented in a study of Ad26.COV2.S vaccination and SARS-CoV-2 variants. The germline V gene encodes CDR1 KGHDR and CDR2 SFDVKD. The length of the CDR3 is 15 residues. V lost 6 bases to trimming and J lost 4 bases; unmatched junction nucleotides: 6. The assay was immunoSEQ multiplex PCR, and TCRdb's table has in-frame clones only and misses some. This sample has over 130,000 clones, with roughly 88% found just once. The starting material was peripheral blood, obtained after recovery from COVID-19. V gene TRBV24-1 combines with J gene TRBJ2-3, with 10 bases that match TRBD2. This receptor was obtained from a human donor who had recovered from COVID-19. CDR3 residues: CATSKRGGVPDTQYF. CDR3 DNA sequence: TGTGCCACCAGTAAGCGGGGGGGCGTGCCAGATACGCAGTATTTT.